This T cell receptor (beta chain) was observed in a study of blood T cell repertoires in COVID-19. Study context: Samples representing acute and convalescent COVID-19 were sourced from the United States, Italy and Spain. Sample material is recorded as cDNA or gDNA derived from T cells, B-cell-depleted T cells, or PBMCs.

The CDR3 has 14 amino acids. Per germline, CDR1 MGHDK and CDR2 SYGVNS. Trimming cost V 1 base and J 5 bases, with 10 bases left between them. Original handling: It was from reference gene primer amplification that nucleated cell counts were estimated. Some clones are missing from TCRdb's copy, which holds only in-frame ones; the method was immunoSEQ multiplex PCR. V and J calls and clone size are copied from that table; D and trimming were computed from the DNA. Of 60,000 to 80,000 clones listed, 84% are singletons. Sequencing used peripheral blood. The TCR originated in a man aged 45-60 years with active COVID-19. The chain recombines TRBV25-1 with TRBJ2-3; D may be TRBD2 (5 bases). The CDR3 bases are TGTGCCAGCAGTGAATTGAGGGCCGGAGATACGCAGTATTTT. Its protein product is CASSELRAGDTQYF.